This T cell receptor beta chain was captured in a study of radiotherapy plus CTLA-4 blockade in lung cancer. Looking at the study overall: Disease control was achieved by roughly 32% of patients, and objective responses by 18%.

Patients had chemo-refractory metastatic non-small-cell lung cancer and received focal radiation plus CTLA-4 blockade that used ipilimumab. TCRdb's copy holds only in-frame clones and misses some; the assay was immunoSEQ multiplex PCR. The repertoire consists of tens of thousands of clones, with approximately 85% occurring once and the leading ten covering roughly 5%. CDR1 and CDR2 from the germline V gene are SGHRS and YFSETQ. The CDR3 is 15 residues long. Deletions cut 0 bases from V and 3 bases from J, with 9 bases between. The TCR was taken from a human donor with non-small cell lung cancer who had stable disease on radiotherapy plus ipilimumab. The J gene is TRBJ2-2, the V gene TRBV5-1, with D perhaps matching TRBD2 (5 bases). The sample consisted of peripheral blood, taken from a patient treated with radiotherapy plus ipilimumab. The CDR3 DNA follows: TGCGCCAGCAGCTTGGGAGGGTTGGACACCGGGGAGCTGTTTTTT. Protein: CASSLGGLDTGELFF. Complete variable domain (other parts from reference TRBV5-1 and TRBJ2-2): KAGVTQTPRYLIKTRGQQVTLSCSPISGHRSVSWYQQTPGQGLQFLFEYFSETQRNKGNFPGRFSGRQFSNSRSEMNVSTLELGDSALYLCASSLGGLDTGELFFGEGSRLTVL.